This passage covers 15 T cell receptor beta chains from one sample sequenced in a study of early T cells in non-severe SARS-CoV-2 infection. TCRdb re-analysed the 5' RACE reads in MiXCR, keeping a single row per CDR3 protein. The data show about 52,000 distinct CDR3 sequences, 5.5% to 7.5% seen once. Specimen: whole blood. These receptors all come from an adult who was a healthcare worker with PCR-confirmed SARS-CoV-2 infection or an uninfected control (not recorded which).

This chain links TRBV19 with TRBJ2-5; 7 bases align to TRBD2. J was trimmed by 5 bases and V by 4 bases; bases with no gene match: 10. CDR1 is LNHDA and CDR2 is SQIVND in the germline V gene (reference sequence). This CDR3 is built from 15 residues. The CDR3 DNA sequence: TGTGCCAGTAGTACCCGACAAGCCGGGAGGGAGACCCAGTACTTC. It is translated as CASSTRQAGRETQYF.

This clonotype has a handful of counts. This chain joins TRBV12-3 or TRBV12-4 and TRBJ2-3, with a possible D match to TRBD2 (7 bases). The CDR3 spans 18 residues. V lost 3 bases to trimming and J lost 0 bases, with 19 bases between them. CDR3 nucleotide sequence: TGTGCCAGCAGTTTGGCCCTAGGGGGGGGAACTAGCACAGATACGCAGTATTTT. The encoded protein is CASSLALGGGTSTDTQYF.

At least ten counts were recorded for this clonotype. The genes are TRBV2 and TRBJ1-5; maybe TRBD1 (5 bases). The CDR3 has 15 amino acids. Germline CDR1 reads SNHLY; CDR2 reads FYNNEI. With 3 bases removed from V and 7 bases from J, the gap between germline ends came to 16 bases. CDR3 residues: CASSETGGVIQPQHF. The DNA of the CDR3 is TGTGCCAGCAGTGAGACGGGAGGGGTAATACAGCCCCAGCATTTT.

Ten or more counts support this clonotype. The rearrangement links TRBV12-3 or TRBV12-4 to TRBJ1-6; TRBD1 is a possible D gene (5 bases). Trimming pared 6 bases from V and 9 bases from J, leaving 9 bases between. The CDR3 runs to 12 residues. CDR3 loop: CASSPGTSPLHF. CDR3 coding DNA: TGTGCCAGCAGCCCCGGGACTTCACCCCTCCACTTT.

In this sample, this clonotype turned up many times. The gene calls are TRBV7-9 and TRBJ2-1, with 11 bases that match TRBD1. V was pared by 0 bases and J by 6 bases, with 4 bases of the junction left unmatched. CDR3 length: 16 residues. CDR1 and CDR2 (germline): SEHNR, FQNEAQ (reference sequence). The DNA for the CDR3 is TGTGCCAGCAGCTTAGCGCACGGGACAGGGGGCAATGAGCAGTTCTTC. Protein: CASSLAHGTGGNEQFF.

V gene TRBV4-3 combines with J gene TRBJ1-2, with 11 bases aligning to TRBD1. This CDR3 is built from 15 residues. The J segment lost 4 bases and the V segment lost 4 bases, leaving 5 bases of the junction unmatched. Looked up from germline, CDR1 is LGHNA and CDR2 is YSLEER. CDR3 protein: CASSLGTGGGYGYTF. Written as DNA, the CDR3 is TGCGCCAGCAGCCTCGGGACAGGGGGAGGCTATGGCTACACCTTC.

This clonotype was detected a few times. The chain combines TRBV7-9 with TRBJ1-2; D is unresolved. V lost 6 bases and J lost 4, with 15 bases in between. This CDR3 is 14 amino acids long. The germline gives CDR1 SEHNR, CDR2 FQNEAQ (reference sequence). CDR3 sequence reads: CASSPVQGAYGYTF. The CDR3 DNA reads TGTGCCAGCAGTCCTGTCCAAGGAGCCTATGGCTACACCTTC.

This clonotype has ten or more counts. V and J are TRBV9 and TRBJ1-2; 7 bases agree with TRBD1. V dropped 6 bases and J dropped 0; count of bases not matched to a gene: 8. This CDR3 has 15 residues. From germline, CDR1 is SGDLS and CDR2 YYNGEE. DNA of the CDR3: TGTGCCAGCAACCGACCCCAGGGGGCTAACTATGGCTACACCTTC. The encoded protein is CASNRPQGANYGYTF.

This clonotype was observed many times. This chain joins TRBV12-3 or TRBV12-4 and TRBJ1-1; possible D gene TRBD1, 5 bases. The CDR3 is 12 residues long. With 7 bases removed from V and 5 bases from J, the gap between germline ends came to 11 bases. This CDR3 is CASMGGWTEAFF. CDR3 DNA sequence: TGTGCCAGCATGGGGGGATGGACTGAAGCTTTCTTT.

V usage is TRBV10-3 and J usage is TRBJ2-7, with a possible D match to TRBD1 (6 bases). V was trimmed by 6 bases and J by 4 bases, leaving 10 bases between them. The CDR3 has 12 residues. Germline lookup yields CDR1 ENHRY and CDR2 SYGVKD. The DNA of the CDR3 is TGTGCCATCAGGACAGGAGGATACGAGCAGTACTTC. It codes for CAIRTGGYEQYF.

This clonotype has just a few counts. The chain combines TRBV7-2 with TRBJ2-5, with a possible D match to TRBD2 (6 bases). The germline CDR1 and CDR2 sequences are SGHTA and FQGNSA. The CDR3 consists of 14 residues. The V and J ends lost 6 bases and 2 bases respectively, with 13 bases between them. The CDR3: CASSLTTRQETQYF. Written as DNA, the CDR3 is TGTGCCAGCAGTCTCACGACTAGACAAGAGACCCAGTACTTC.

This clonotype was picked up a small number of times. This chain links TRBV7-9 with TRBJ2-5, with D hard to call. CDR1 is SEHNR, CDR2 FQNEAQ, per germline (reference sequence). V was clipped by 8 bases and J by 5 bases, with 18 bases between them. The CDR3 loop spans 14 amino acids. This chain's CDR3 is CASSGQDGWETQYF. The CDR3 region has the DNA TGTGCCAGCTCCGGGCAGGACGGGTGGGAGACCCAGTACTTC.

Ten or more counts support this clonotype. The chain uses TRBV5-1 and TRBJ1-2, with a tentative D call TRBD1 (6 bases). The CDR3 runs to 14 residues. Germline CDR1 SGHRS, CDR2 YFSETQ. V lost 6 bases and J lost 4, with 16 bases in between. The chain's CDR3 is CASTDTSRGYGYTF. The CDR3 nucleotides are TGCGCCAGCACAGACACAAGCAGGGGCTATGGCTACACCTTC.

The sample holds a few counts of this clonotype. The gene calls are TRBV4-3 and TRBJ2-2; D uncertain. CDR3 length: 14 amino acids. CDR1 and CDR2 (germline): LGHNA, YSLEER. V gave up 0 bases and J gave up 4 bases, with 6 bases separating them. CDR3 residues: CASSQDLGTGELFF. DNA of the CDR3: TGCGCCAGCAGCCAAGATTTAGGCACCGGGGAGCTGTTTTTT.

The chain recombines TRBV6-6 with TRBJ1-1; 10 positions agree with TRBD1. Germline V gene lookup returns CDR1 MNHNY and CDR2 SVGAGI (reference sequence). This CDR3 has 18 residues. V was pared by 6 bases and J by 6 bases, with 19 bases of the junction left unmatched. Written as DNA, the CDR3 is TGTGCCAGCAGCCCTCGTTCCGGGACAGGGGATATCGGTGCTGAAGCTTTCTTT. This gives the protein CASSPRSGTGDIGAEAFF.